The 20 T cell receptor beta chains below all came from one sample that was sequenced in a study of a mutant IDH1 vaccine in newly diagnosed glioma. The time point here: week 35, safety follow-up. Each dose of the vaccine consisted of 300 ug of mutant IDH1 20-mer peptide, with topical imiquimod. Measured with immunoSEQ multiplex PCR; TCRdb has only the in-frame clones, and not every one. The sample holds tens of thousands of clones; around 86% are singletons and the top ten take approximately 4.7%. These TCRs' antigens remain unknown. This specimen consisted of PBMCs, obtained from a glioma patient whose treatment included an IDH1 peptide vaccine. Receptors originate from a middle-aged woman with glioma. Some clones in this sample may be carry-over from other donors' samples.

This clone was observed a single time. The chain couples TRBV5-1 to TRBJ2-7; 12 bases are a match to TRBD2. Per germline, CDR1 SGHRS and CDR2 YFSETQ. J was trimmed by 6 bases and V by 2 bases; bases with no gene match: 3. The CDR3 consists of 14 residues. CDR3 DNA: TGCGCCAGCAGCTTAACTAGCGGGAGGATCGAGCAGTACTTC. Its translation is CASSLTSGRIEQYF.

This clone was observed once. J is TRBJ2-7 and V is TRBV28; the D gene is possibly TRBD2 (6 bases). V was clipped by 7 bases and J by 1 base, with 11 bases between them. The length of the CDR3 is 13 residues. Germline-derived CDR1 and CDR2 are MDHEN and SYDVKM. DNA for the CDR3: TGTGCCAGCATGGGGGAGGTTTCCTACGAGCAGTACTTC. Residues: CASMGEVSYEQYF. Complete variable domain (other parts from reference TRBV28 and TRBJ2-7): DVKVTQSSRYLVKRTGEKVFLECVQDMDHENMFWYRQDPGLGLRLIYFSYDVKMKEKGDIPEGYSVSREKKERFSLILESASTNQTSMYLCASMGEVSYEQYFGPGTRLTVT.

Written as DNA, the CDR3 is TGTGCCAGCAGCTTATTTCAAGAGGGTGGCTACACCTTC. Its translation: CASSLFQEGGYTF. This rearrangement joins TRBV7-8 to TRBJ1-2; D not resolved. Trimming stripped 2 bases from V and 7 bases from J, with 11 bases between. CDR1 SGHVS and CDR2 FQNEAQ come from the germline V gene. CDR3 length: 13 residues.

This rearrangement joins TRBV5-1 to TRBJ2-2, with D perhaps matching TRBD2 (5 bases). The CDR3 loop spans 17 amino acids. CDR1 and CDR2 from the germline V gene are SGHRS and YFSETQ. V was cut by 6 bases and J by 3 bases, with 21 bases left in between. The DNA of the CDR3 is TGCGCCAGCACCTCTGGAGGTCGGGGAGAATACACCGGGGAGCTGTTTTTT. It yields the protein CASTSGGRGEYTGELFF.

The chain uses TRBV29-1 and TRBJ2-1, with 8 nucleotides matching TRBD2. From germline, CDR1 is SQVTM and CDR2 ANQGSEA. This CDR3 has 14 residues. The trim removed 6 bases at V and 2 bases at J, leaving 6 bases unmatched. CDR3 nucleotide sequence: TGCAGCGTGGAGCATAGCGGGACCTACAATGAGCAGTTCTTC. This translates into CSVEHSGTYNEQFF.

The genes are TRBV27 and TRBJ1-2; TRBD1 matches at 8 bases. The CDR3 totals 15 residues. Looked up from germline, CDR1 is MNHEY and CDR2 is SMNVEV (reference sequence). With V trimmed by 6 bases and J by 6 bases, 12 bases remained unmatched. The CDR3 region has the DNA TGTGCCAGCAGCCGACCCGGACAGGGCCCGGATGGCTACACCTTC. It yields the protein CASSRPGQGPDGYTF.

This rearrangement joins TRBV9 to TRBJ2-1; TRBD2 matches at 9 bases. The length of the CDR3 is 18 residues. Germline CDR1 and CDR2: SGDLS and YYNGEE. With 4 bases clipped from V and 7 bases from J, the junction kept 18 bases outside the gene matches. CDR3: CASSPSRGEREVSNEQFF. The CDR3 DNA sequence: TGTGCCAGCAGCCCTAGTAGGGGGGAGCGGGAGGTTTCGAATGAGCAGTTCTTC.

The gene calls are TRBV7-2 and TRBJ2-7; D is unresolved. The CDR3 length is 14 residues. Germline V gene lookup returns CDR1 SGHTA and CDR2 FQGNSA. With 1 base removed from V and 2 bases from J, the gap between germline ends came to 9 bases. The CDR3 spells CASSLVLPPYEQYF. Written as DNA, the CDR3 is TGTGCCAGCAGCTTAGTCCTCCCTCCCTACGAGCAGTACTTC.

The V call is TRBV13, the J call TRBJ2-2; no reliable D call. Germline V gene lookup returns CDR1 PRHDT and CDR2 FYEKMQ (reference sequence). The CDR3 length is 12 residues. V lost 0 bases to trimming and J lost 7 bases, with 3 bases between them. This CDR3 reads CASSLGLGELFF. The CDR3 nucleotides read TGTGCCAGCAGCTTAGGCCTCGGGGAGCTGTTTTTT.

The chain combines TRBV10-3 with TRBJ1-2, with no clear D. V lost 3 bases and J 3 bases, leaving 14 bases between the germline ends. The CDR3 contains 15 residues. CDR1 is ENHRY, CDR2 SYGVKD, per germline. CDR3 residues: CAISDPLGGYYGYTF. In DNA form, the CDR3 reads TGTGCCATCAGTGATCCTTTGGGCGGGTACTATGGCTACACCTTC.

A word on this clone: At one end, the junction sequence differs from germline, possibly due to a read error. The rearrangement links TRBV7-7 to TRBJ2-3; the D is unclear. The length of the CDR3 is 15 residues. The germline V gene has CDR1 SSHAT and CDR2 FNYEAQ (reference sequence). DNA for the CDR3: TGTGCTAGCAGTCCCCACCCCACTAGCACAGATACGCAGTATTTT. Translation gives CASSPHPTSTDTQYF.

The V and J genes are TRBV5-1 and TRBJ1-5, with D maybe TRBD1 (5 bases). Germline V lookup: CDR1 SGHRS, CDR2 YFSETQ. V was cut by 4 bases and J by 3 bases, with 11 bases left in between. The length of the CDR3 is 14 residues. The chain's CDR3 is CASSPGDINQPQHF. DNA for the CDR3: TGCGCCAGCAGCCCGGGGGATATCAATCAGCCCCAGCATTTT.

This sequence joins TRBV6-5 and TRBJ1-3, with D tentatively TRBD1 (6 bases). The CDR3 is 16 amino acids. Trimming removed 0 bases from V and 3 bases from J, with 12 bases in between. Germline V gene data show CDR1 as MNHEY and CDR2 as SVGAGI. CDR3 sequence (DNA): TGTGCCAGCAGTTACTCTCAACAGGGTATTGGAAACACCATATATTTT. Translated, it gives CASSYSQQGIGNTIYF.

The gene calls are TRBV28 and TRBJ1-5; D perhaps matches TRBD1 (6 bases). V was shortened by 7 bases and J by 4 bases, with 14 bases between the two germline ends. Germline loops: CDR1 MDHEN, CDR2 SYDVKM. This CDR3 region has 14 residues. CDR3 DNA sequence: TGTGCCAGCACCGGGGGGGCGGATAATCAGCCCCAGCATTTT. It specifies CASTGGADNQPQHF.

The chain couples TRBV5-1 to TRBJ1-3, with D unclear. CDR1 is SGHRS and CDR2 is YFSETQ in the germline V gene. The CDR3 loop spans 15 amino acids. V was shortened by 4 bases and J by 0 bases, with 11 bases between the two germline ends. The CDR3 DNA is TGCGCCAGCAGCGTAACAGAAAACTCTGGAAACACCATATATTTT. It translates to CASSVTENSGNTIYF.

This clone was counted only a few times. The genes are TRBV27 and TRBJ1-1, with no clear D. Trimming removed 2 bases at V and 6 bases at J, with 16 bases between. Germline values: CDR1 MNHEY, CDR2 SMNVEV (reference sequence). The CDR3 runs 15 residues. Written as DNA, the CDR3 is TGTGCCAGCAGTTTAGTTCTGGTTAACGGCGCTGAAGCTTTCTTT. This codes for CASSLVLVNGAEAFF.

This chain joins TRBV27 and TRBJ1-4; TRBD1 aligns across 10 bases. This CDR3 spans 13 amino acids. Per germline, CDR1 MNHEY and CDR2 SMNVEV (reference sequence). J gave up 7 bases and V 5 bases, and 1 base lay outside the gene matches. CDR3 region: CASSRTGGEKLFF. The CDR3, as DNA: TGTGCCAGCAGTAGGACAGGGGGTGAAAAACTGTTTTTT.

This chain connects TRBV29-1 to TRBJ1-2, with D perhaps matching TRBD1 (5 bases). The germline gives CDR1 SQVTM, CDR2 ANQGSEA. The CDR3 sequence is 11 residues long. Trimming removed 3 bases at V and 8 bases at J, with 10 bases between. CDR3 DNA sequence: TGCAGCGTTGAGGACCGGGACGGCTACACCTTC. Residues: CSVEDRDGYTF. The full variable domain, completed using reference TRBV29-1 and TRBJ1-2, is SAVISQKPSRDICQRGTSLTIQCQVDSQVTMMFWYRQQPGQSLTLIATANQGSEATYESGFVIDKFPISRPNLTFSTLTVSNMSPEDSSIYLCSVEDRDGYTFGSGTRLTVV.

The chain joins TRBV15 to TRBJ1-4, with TRBD1 matching over 8 bases. CDR1 and CDR2 (germline): LNHNV, YYDKDF (reference sequence). This CDR3 has 15 amino acids. After removal of 2 bases from V and 5 bases from J, the junction contained 4 bases not matched to a gene. This CDR3 reads CATSRNRDRNEKLFF. The CDR3 DNA reads TGTGCCACCAGCAGAAACCGGGACAGGAATGAAAAACTGTTTTTT. The full variable domain, with the rest looked up from reference TRBV15 and TRBJ1-4, is DAMVIQNPRYQVTQFGKPVTLSCSQTLNHNVMYWYQQKSSQAPKLLFHYYDKDFNNEADTPDNFQSRRPNTSFCFLDIRSPGLGDTAMYLCATSRNRDRNEKLFFGSGTQLSVL.

This sequence joins TRBV5-1 and TRBJ2-7, with D possibly called TRBD1 or TRBD2 (5 bases each). The CDR3 extends over 15 amino acids. Germline values: CDR1 SGHRS, CDR2 YFSETQ. Trimming removed 2 bases at V and 0 bases at J, with 12 bases between. The CDR3 DNA reads TGCGCCAGCAGCTTCGGGGCAGCACCCTCCTACGAGCAGTACTTC. Amino acid sequence: CASSFGAAPSYEQYF.